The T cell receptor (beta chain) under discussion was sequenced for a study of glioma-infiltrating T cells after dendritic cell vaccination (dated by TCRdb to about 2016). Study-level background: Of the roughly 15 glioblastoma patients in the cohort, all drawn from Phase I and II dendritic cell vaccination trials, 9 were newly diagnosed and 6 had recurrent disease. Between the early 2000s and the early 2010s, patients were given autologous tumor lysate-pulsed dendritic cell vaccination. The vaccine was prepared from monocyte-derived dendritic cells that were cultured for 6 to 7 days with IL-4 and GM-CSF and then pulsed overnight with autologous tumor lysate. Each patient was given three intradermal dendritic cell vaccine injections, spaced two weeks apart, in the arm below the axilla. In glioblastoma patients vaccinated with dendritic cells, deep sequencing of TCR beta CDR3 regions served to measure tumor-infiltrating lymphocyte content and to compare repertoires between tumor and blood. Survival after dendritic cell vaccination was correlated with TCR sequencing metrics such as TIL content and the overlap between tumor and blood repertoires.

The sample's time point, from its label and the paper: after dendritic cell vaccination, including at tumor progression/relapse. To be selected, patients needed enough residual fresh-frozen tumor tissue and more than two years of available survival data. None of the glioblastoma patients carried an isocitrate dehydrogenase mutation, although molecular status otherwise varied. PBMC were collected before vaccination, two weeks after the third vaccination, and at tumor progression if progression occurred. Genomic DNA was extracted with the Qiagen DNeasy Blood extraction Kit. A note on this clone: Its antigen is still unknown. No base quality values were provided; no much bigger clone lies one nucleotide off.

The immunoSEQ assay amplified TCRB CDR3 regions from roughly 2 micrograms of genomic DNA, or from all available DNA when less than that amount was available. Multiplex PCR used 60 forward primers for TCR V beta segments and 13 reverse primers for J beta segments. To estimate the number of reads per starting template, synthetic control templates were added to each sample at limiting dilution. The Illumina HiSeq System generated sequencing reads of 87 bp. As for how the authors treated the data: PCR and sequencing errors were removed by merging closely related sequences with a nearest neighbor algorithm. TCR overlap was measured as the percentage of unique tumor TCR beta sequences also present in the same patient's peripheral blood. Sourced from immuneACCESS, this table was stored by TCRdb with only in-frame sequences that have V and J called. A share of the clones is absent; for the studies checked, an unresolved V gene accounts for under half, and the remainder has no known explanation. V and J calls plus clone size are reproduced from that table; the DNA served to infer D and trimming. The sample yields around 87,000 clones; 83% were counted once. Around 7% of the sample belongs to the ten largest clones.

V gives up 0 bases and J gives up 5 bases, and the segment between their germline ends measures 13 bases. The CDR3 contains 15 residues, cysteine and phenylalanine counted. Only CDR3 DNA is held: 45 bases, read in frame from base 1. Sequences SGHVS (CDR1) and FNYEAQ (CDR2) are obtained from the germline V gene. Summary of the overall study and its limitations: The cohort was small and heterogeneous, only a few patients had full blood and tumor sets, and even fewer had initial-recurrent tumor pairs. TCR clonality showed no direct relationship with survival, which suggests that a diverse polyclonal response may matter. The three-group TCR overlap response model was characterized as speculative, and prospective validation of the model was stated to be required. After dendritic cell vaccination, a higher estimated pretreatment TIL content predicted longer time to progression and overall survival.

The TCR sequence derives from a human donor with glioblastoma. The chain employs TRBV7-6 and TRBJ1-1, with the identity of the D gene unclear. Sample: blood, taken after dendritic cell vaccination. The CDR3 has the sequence CASSLAAGRKTEAFF. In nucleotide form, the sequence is TGTGCCAGCAGCTTAGCCGCAGGCCGGAAGACTGAAGCTTTCTTT. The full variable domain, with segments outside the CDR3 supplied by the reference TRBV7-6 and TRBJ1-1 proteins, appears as GAGVSQSPRYKVTKRGQDVALRCDPISGHVSLYWYRQALGQGPEFLTYFNYEAQQDKSGLPNDRFSAERPEGSISTLTIQRTEQRDSAMYRCASSLAAGRKTEAFFGQGTRLTVV.